The entry below describes one TCR beta chain. Its specificity is unknown. TCRdb's table, derived via immunoSEQ multiplex PCR, lists solely in-frame clones and lacks some. The top ten clones hold 3.5% of a sample with just over 70,000 clones, around 85% of them seen once. The germline V gene encodes CDR1 SGHNT and CDR2 YENEEA. Between the trimmed V and J ends, which lost 5 bases and 4 bases, there was a span of 11 bases. The CDR3 has 14 residues. The entry originates in a study of early stage breast cancer tumors. Turning to the study itself: The ER+/PR+/HER2- tumors included 7 to 9 ductal and a few lobular carcinomas. Each sample averaged roughly 10-fold read coverage. General study points: Most shared enriched TCRB sequences were commonly generated ones. Tumor and normal breast were distinguished via blood comparison in about 90% of the 16 patients.

The sample taken for sequencing was blood. V usage is TRBV11-3 and J usage is TRBJ2-2; D is possibly TRBD1 (6 bases). This clonotype was obtained from a person in their 60s with breast cancer. The chain's CDR3 is CASSPRDTTGELFF. CDR3 in DNA: TGTGCCAGCAGCCCAAGGGACACCACCGGGGAGCTGTTTTTT.